This entry lists 9 T cell receptor beta chains sequenced from one sample in a study of glioma-infiltrating T cells. Using RNA template, CDR3s of TCR alpha and beta were amplified with iRepertoire arm-PCR. TCRdb reprocessed the multiplex PCR reads with MiXCR, giving one entry per CDR3 protein. The table has more than 90,000 distinct CDR3 sequences, approximately 39% seen once. Sequencing was carried out using glioma tissue, nonneoplastic brain tissue, or PBMCs (not recorded which). These receptors came from a human donor with low-grade glioma or glioblastoma, undergoing nonglioma brain surgery, or in good health (not recorded which).

This clonotype was counted many times. The chain couples TRBV9 to TRBJ2-7; the match to TRBD2 covers 7 bases. There are 15 residues in the CDR3. From germline, CDR1 is SGDLS and CDR2 YYNGEE. V lost 4 bases and J lost 2; bases outside the gene matches: 9. This CDR3 is CASSREPGLTYEQYF. CDR3 sequence (DNA): TGTGCCAGCAGCCGCGAGCCGGGACTAACCTACGAGCAGTACTTC. Full variable domain (rest looked up from reference TRBV9 and TRBJ2-7): DSGVTQTPKHLITATGQRVTLRCSPRSGDLSVYWYQQSLDQGLQFLIQYYNGEERAKGNILERFSAQQFPDLHSELNLSSLELGDSALYFCASSREPGLTYEQYFGPGTRLTVT.

This clonotype was picked up many times. The chain uses TRBV18 and TRBJ2-3; 13 bases match TRBD2. V trimming: 4 bases; J trimming: 5 bases; junction bases outside the gene matches: 6. There are 16 residues in the CDR3. Germline CDR1 KGHSH, CDR2 LQKENI. The DNA of the CDR3 is TGTGCCAGCTCACGGACTAGCGGGAGAGTTGTAGATACGCAGTATTTT. Its protein is CASSRTSGRVVDTQYF.

Concerning this clonotype itself: Its ends do not fully match the called genes, so a read error is possible. This chain joins TRBV7-9 and TRBJ1-6, with D unclear. This CDR3 spans 14 amino acids. Germline V gene sequence: CDR1 SEHNR, CDR2 FQNEAQ (reference sequence). CDR3 DNA sequence: TGTGCCAGCATCGCGTCGGGCTCAAATTCACCCCTCCACTTC. Amino acids: CASIASGSNSPLHF.

This clonotype was counted at least ten times. This chain connects TRBV6-2 or TRBV6-3 to TRBJ2-1, with 8 bases lining up with TRBD2. The length of the CDR3 is 17 residues. The ends lost 2 bases at V and 3 bases at J; junction bases unmatched: 9. Germline V gene sequence: CDR1 MNHEY, CDR2 SVGEGT. This chain's CDR3 is CASSYPLGTSGYNEQFF. For the CDR3, the DNA is TGTGCCAGCAGTTACCCCTTGGGAACTAGCGGCTACAATGAGCAGTTCTTC.

In its sample, this clonotype was seen many times. The chain has TRBV19 and TRBJ2-7, with TRBD2 matching 9 bases. This CDR3 is 14 amino acids long. In germline, CDR1 is LNHDA, CDR2 SQIVND (reference sequence). The ends lost 4 bases at V and 2 bases at J; junction bases unmatched: 3. The CDR3 DNA is TGTGCCAGTAGTACTAGCGGGGCACCCTACGAGCAGTACTTC. It specifies CASSTSGAPYEQYF.

This clonotype has a count of ten or more. The J gene is TRBJ2-1, the V gene TRBV7-6; maybe TRBD1 (5 bases). Germline CDR1 is SGHVS and CDR2 is FNYEAQ. The V end was cut by 2 bases, the J end by 3 bases, with 14 bases between. This CDR3 contains 16 residues. The CDR3 region has the DNA TGTGCCAGCAGCTTAATTAAGACCCAGGGCTACAATGAGCAGTTCTTC. The encoded protein is CASSLIKTQGYNEQFF.

This clonotype showed up many times. This chain uses TRBV2 with TRBJ2-7; possible D gene TRBD1, 7 bases. Trimming removed 6 bases at V and 2 bases at J, with 11 bases between. This CDR3 region has 13 residues. The V gene's germline CDR1 is SNHLY and CDR2 FYNNEI. The CDR3 here is CASRSGGTYEQYF. The CDR3 DNA is TGTGCCAGCAGGTCAGGGGGGACCTACGAGCAGTACTTC. Together with reference TRBV2 and TRBJ2-7, the CDR3 gives the full variable domain: EPEVTQTPSHQVTQMGQEVILRCVPISNHLYFYWYRQILGQKVEFLVSFYNNEISEKSEIFDDQFSVERPDGSNFTLKIRSTKLEDSAMYFCASRSGGTYEQYFGPGTRLTVT.

As regards this clonotype: A read error is possible here, since a much larger clone lies one base away. The V gene is TRBV12-5, the J gene TRBJ2-4; D possibly corresponds to TRBD2 (5 bases). V lost 7 bases and J lost 8, with 15 bases in between. Germline CDR1 is LGHNT and CDR2 is FRNRAP. CDR3 length: 13 amino acids. This CDR3 is CASALRVFDIQYF. The DNA of the CDR3 is TGTGCTAGTGCTCTGAGGGTTTTCGACATTCAGTACTTC.

This clonotype showed up many times. V is TRBV27 and J is TRBJ1-4; D might be TRBD1 (5 bases). Per the germline V gene, CDR1 is MNHEY and CDR2 is SMNVEV (reference sequence). The V end was cut by 3 bases, the J end by 12 bases, with 20 bases between. This CDR3 comprises 15 residues. The CDR3 region has the DNA TGTGCCAGCAGTTTTCGGTCTGGGACCCCCGGGGAACTGTTTTTT. Translating it yields CASSFRSGTPGELFF.